The source of this T cell receptor (beta chain) is a study of T cell changes during pregnancy in multiple sclerosis. Method: immunoSEQ multiplex PCR; TCRdb's copy keeps in-frame clones and lacks some. Of about 27,000 clones listed, around nine tenths are singletons. Germline CDR1 and CDR2: SGHVS and FQNEAQ. The CDR3 extends over 18 amino acids. With 1 base removed from V and 3 bases from J, the gap between germline ends came to 19 bases. The rearrangement links TRBV7-8 to TRBJ1-5; no clear D. The sample was CD8+ T cells from peripheral blood mononuclear cells, taken in the second trimester of pregnancy. This TCR derives from a female donor with multiple sclerosis, enrolled in a pregnancy study. The CDR3 DNA sequence: TGTGCCAGCAGCTTAGATCCCACCGTACGGGTTGACAATCAGCCCCAGCATTTT. This translates into CASSLDPTVRVDNQPQHF. Combining the CDR3 with reference TRBV7-8 and TRBJ1-5 gives the whole variable domain GAGVSQSPRYKVAKRGQDVALRCDPISGHVSLFWYQQALGQGPEFLTYFQNEAQLDKSGLPSDRFFAERPEGSVSTLKIQRTQQEDSAVYLCASSLDPTVRVDNQPQHFGDGTRLSIL.